These 4 T cell receptor beta chains share one sample of origin, sequenced in a study of blood T cell repertoires in COVID-19. Here immunoSEQ multiplex PCR was the method, and the copy in TCRdb shows in-frame clones only, minus some. Seen here are some 270,000 clones, roughly 88% observed once, and the top ten hold approximately 0.94%. Sequencing was carried out using peripheral blood. Receptor source: a human donor with COVID-19, enrolled during active disease. The donor label of this sample is uncertain.

The V and J genes are TRBV24-1 and TRBJ2-3; TRBD2 might be the D (5 bases). From germline, CDR1 is KGHDR and CDR2 SFDVKD. This CDR3 is 13 amino acids long. Trimming removed 4 bases from V and 7 bases from J, with 11 bases in between. The CDR3 region is CATSEAPGNTQYF. DNA of the CDR3: TGTGCCACCAGTGAGGCTCCGGGGAATACGCAGTATTTT.

This clone was seen only once. In DNA form, the CDR3 reads TGTGCCAGCAATCGAGGGGGTGATAGCAATCAGCCCCAGCATTTT. Amino acid sequence: CASNRGGDSNQPQHF. The V call is TRBV9, the J call TRBJ1-5, with a possible D match to TRBD1 (6 bases). The germline V gene encodes CDR1 SGDLS and CDR2 YYNGEE. This CDR3 has 15 amino acids. Trimming pared 6 bases from V and 0 bases from J, leaving 13 bases between.

This rearrangement joins TRBV11-1 to TRBJ1-2; no clear D gene. Per germline, CDR1 SGHAT and CDR2 FQDESV (reference sequence). Trimming left V 4 bases short and J 7 bases short, with 10 bases between. The CDR3 length is 12 residues. Here the CDR3 reads CASSSYSGGYTF. CDR3 nucleotides: TGTGCCAGCAGCTCCTACAGCGGTGGCTACACCTTC. Variable domain in full (rest from reference TRBV11-1 and TRBJ1-2): EAEVAQSPRYKITEKSQAVAFWCDPISGHATLYWYRQILGQGPELLVQFQDESVVDDSQLPKDRFSAERLKGVDSTLKIQPAELGDSAMYLCASSSYSGGYTFGSGTRLTVV.

The J gene is TRBJ1-1, the V gene TRBV24-1; D is unclear. The V end lost 4 bases, the J end lost 5 bases, and 10 bases lay between the germline ends. This CDR3 is built from 13 residues. Germline loops: CDR1 KGHDR, CDR2 SFDVKD. As DNA, the CDR3 is TGTGCCACCAGTGACCGTACGGTAACTGAAGCTTTCTTT. This codes for CATSDRTVTEAFF.